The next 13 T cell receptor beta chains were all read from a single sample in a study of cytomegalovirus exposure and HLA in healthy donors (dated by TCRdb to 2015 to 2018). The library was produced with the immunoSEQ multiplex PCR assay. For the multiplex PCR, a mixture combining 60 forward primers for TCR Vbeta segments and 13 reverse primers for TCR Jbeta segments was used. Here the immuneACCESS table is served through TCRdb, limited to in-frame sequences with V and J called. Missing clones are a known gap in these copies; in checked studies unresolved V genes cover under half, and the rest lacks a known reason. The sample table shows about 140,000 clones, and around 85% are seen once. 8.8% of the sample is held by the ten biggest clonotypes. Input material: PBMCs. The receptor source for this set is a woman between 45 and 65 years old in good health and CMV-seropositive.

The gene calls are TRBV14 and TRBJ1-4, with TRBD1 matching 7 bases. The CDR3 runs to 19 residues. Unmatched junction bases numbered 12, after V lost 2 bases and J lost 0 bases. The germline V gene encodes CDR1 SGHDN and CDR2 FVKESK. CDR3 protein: CASSQPAQGDFATNEKLFF. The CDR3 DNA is TGTGCCAGCAGCCAACCCGCTCAGGGGGATTTTGCAACTAATGAAAAACTGTTTTTT.

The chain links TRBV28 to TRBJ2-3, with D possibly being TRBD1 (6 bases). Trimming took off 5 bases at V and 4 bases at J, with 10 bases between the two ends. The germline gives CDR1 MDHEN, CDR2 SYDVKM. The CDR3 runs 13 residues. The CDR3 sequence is CASSPQGSDTQYF. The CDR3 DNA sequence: TGTGCCAGCAGTCCCCAGGGGTCAGATACGCAGTATTTT.

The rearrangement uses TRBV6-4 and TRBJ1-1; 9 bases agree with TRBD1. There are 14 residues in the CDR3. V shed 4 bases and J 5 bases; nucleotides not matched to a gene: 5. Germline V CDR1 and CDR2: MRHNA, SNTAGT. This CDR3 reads CASSAGQGKTEAFF. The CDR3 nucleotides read TGTGCCAGCAGTGCTGGACAGGGGAAGACTGAAGCTTTCTTT.

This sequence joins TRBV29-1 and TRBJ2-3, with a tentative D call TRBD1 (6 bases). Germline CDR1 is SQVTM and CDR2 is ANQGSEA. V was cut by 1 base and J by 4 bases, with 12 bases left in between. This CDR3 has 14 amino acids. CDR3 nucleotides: TGCAGCGTTGAAGCTGGGGGCGAGCCAGATACGCAGTATTTT. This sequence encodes CSVEAGGEPDTQYF.

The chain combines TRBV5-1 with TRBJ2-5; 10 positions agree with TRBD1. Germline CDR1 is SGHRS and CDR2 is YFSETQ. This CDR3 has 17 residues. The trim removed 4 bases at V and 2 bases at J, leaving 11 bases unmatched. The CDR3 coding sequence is TGCGCCAGCAGCCGGGCCGGCGCGGGACAGGGGCAAGAGACCCAGTACTTC. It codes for CASSRAGAGQGQETQYF.

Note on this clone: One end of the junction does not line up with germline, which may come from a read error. CDR3 sequence (DNA): TGTGCCAGCAGGGAAGAAGGGGCAGGGGTGTGGTCACCCCTCCACTTT. It codes for CASREEGAGVWSPLHF. This sequence joins TRBV6-1 and TRBJ1-6; TRBD1 is a possible D gene (6 bases). CDR1 is MNHNS, CDR2 SASEGT, per germline. This CDR3 spans 16 amino acids.

The CDR3 sequence: CASSLYTERVSNTEAFF. The CDR3 coding sequence is TGCGCCAGCAGTCTGTATACGGAACGGGTCTCTAACACTGAAGCTTTCTTT. The rearrangement joins TRBV23-1 to TRBJ1-1, with unresolved D. TRBV23-1 is an ORF for which the function is uncertain. V was cut by 4 bases and J by 2 bases, with 20 bases left in between. The CDR3 spans 17 residues.

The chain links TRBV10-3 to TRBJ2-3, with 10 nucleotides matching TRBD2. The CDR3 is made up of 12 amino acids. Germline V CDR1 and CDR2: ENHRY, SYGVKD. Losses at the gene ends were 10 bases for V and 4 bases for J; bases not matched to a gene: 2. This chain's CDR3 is CATGLAADTQYF. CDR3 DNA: TGTGCCACAGGACTAGCGGCAGATACGCAGTATTTT.

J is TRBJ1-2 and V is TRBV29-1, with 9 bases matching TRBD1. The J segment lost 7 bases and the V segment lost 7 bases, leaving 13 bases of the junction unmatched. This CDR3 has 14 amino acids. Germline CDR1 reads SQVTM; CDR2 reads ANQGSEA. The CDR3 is CSAATSGTGFGYTF. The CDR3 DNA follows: TGCAGCGCCGCAACCAGCGGGACAGGGTTTGGCTACACCTTC.

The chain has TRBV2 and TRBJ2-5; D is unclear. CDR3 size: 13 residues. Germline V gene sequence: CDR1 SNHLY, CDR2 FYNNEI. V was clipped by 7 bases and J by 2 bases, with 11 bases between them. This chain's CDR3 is CASKVEFQETQYF. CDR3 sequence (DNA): TGTGCCAGCAAGGTGGAGTTTCAAGAGACCCAGTACTTC. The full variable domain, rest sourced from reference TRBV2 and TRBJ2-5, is EPEVTQTPSHQVTQMGQEVILRCVPISNHLYFYWYRQILGQKVEFLVSFYNNEISEKSEIFDDQFSVERPDGSNFTLKIRSTKLEDSAMYFCASKVEFQETQYFGPGTRLLVL.

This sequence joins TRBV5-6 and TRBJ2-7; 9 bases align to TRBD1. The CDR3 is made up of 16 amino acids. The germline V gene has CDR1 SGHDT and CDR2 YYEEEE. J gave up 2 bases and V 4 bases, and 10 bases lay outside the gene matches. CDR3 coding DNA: TGTGCCAGCAGCCCTGGCTTCGACAGGGGGACCTACGAGCAGTACTTC. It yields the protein CASSPGFDRGTYEQYF.

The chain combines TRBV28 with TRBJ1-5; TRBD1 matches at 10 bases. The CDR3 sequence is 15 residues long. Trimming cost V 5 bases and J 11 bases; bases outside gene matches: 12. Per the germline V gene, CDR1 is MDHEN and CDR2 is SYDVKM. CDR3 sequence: CASSPGTGVVRAQHF. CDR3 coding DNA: TGTGCCAGCAGTCCGGGGACAGGGGTTGTGAGGGCCCAGCATTTT.

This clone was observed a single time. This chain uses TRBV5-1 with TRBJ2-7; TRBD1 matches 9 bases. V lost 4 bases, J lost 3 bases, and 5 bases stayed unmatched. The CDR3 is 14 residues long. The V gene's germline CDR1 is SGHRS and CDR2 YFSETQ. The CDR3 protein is CASSPQGASYEQYF. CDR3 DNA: TGCGCCAGCAGCCCACAGGGGGCGAGCTACGAGCAGTACTTC.